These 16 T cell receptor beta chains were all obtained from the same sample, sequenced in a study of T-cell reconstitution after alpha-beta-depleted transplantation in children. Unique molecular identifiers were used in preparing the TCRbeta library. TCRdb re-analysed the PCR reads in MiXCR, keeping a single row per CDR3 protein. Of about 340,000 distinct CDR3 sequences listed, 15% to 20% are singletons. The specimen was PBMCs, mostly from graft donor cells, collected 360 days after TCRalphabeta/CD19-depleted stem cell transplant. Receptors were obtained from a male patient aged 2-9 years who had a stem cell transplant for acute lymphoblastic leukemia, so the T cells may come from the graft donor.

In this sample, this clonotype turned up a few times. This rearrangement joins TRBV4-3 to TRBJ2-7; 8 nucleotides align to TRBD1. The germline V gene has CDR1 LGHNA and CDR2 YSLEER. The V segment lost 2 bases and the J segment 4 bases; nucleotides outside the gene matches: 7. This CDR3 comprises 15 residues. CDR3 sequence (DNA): TGCGCCAGCAGCCAACTCCCGGACAGGGAGTACGAGCAGTACTTC. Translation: CASSQLPDREYEQYF.

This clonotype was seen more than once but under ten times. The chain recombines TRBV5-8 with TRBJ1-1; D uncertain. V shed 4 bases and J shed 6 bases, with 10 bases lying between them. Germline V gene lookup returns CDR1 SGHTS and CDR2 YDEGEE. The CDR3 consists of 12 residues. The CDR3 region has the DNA TGTGCCAGCAGCCTCTATTACCCTGAAGCTTTCTTT. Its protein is CASSLYYPEAFF.

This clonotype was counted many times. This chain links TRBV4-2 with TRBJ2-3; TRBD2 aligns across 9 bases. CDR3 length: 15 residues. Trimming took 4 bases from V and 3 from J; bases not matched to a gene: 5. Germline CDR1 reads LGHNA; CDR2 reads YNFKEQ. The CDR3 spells CASSPIAGATDTQYF. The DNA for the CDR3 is TGTGCCAGCAGCCCCATAGCGGGAGCGACAGATACGCAGTATTTT.

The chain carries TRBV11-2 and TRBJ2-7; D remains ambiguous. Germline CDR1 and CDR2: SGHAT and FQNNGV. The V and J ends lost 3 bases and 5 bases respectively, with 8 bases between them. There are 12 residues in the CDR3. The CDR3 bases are TGTGCCAGCAGCTTTCAAGTCCACGAGCAGTACTTC. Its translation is CASSFQVHEQYF.

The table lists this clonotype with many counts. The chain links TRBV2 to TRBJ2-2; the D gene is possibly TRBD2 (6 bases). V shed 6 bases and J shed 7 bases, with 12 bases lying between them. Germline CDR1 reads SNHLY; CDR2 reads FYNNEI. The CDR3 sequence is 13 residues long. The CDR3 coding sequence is TGTGCCAGCAGGGACGGGACTGGCGGGGAGCTGTTTTTT. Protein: CASRDGTGGELFF.

CDR3 loop: CARVTGLYEQYF. For the CDR3, the DNA is TGTGCTAGAGTCACAGGGCTATACGAGCAGTACTTC. The chain employs TRBV7-8 and TRBJ2-7, with D possibly TRBD1 on 6 matching bases. Germline loops: CDR1 SGHVS, CDR2 FQNEAQ. The CDR3 is 12 residues long.

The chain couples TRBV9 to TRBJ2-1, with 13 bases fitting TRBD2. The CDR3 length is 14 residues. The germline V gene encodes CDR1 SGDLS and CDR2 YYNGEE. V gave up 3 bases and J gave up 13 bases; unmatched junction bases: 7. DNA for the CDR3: TGTGCCAGCAGCGCCGGACTAGCGGGAGTTAAACAGTTCTTC. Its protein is CASSAGLAGVKQFF.

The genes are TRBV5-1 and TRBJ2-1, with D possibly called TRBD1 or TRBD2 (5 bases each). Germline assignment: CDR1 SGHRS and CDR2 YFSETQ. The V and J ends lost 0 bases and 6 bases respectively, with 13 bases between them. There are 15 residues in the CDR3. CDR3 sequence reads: CASSLGGSRGNEQFF. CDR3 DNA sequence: TGCGCCAGCAGCTTGGGGGGGAGTCGGGGCAATGAGCAGTTCTTC.

The CDR3 DNA reads TGTGCCTGGAGTGTACGGTCGGAAGAGACCCAGTACTTC. This translates into CAWSVRSEETQYF. The chain has TRBV30 and TRBJ2-5; D is undetermined. The CDR3 spans 13 residues. Germline CDR1 reads GTSNPN; CDR2 reads SVGIG (reference sequence). Trimming pared 0 bases from V and 3 bases from J, leaving 8 bases between.

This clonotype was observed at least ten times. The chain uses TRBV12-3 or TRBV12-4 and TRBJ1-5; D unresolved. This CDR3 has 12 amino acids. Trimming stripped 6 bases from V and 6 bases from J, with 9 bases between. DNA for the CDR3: TGTGCCAGCAGCGACCGGTTTCAGCCCCAGCATTTT. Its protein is CASSDRFQPQHF.

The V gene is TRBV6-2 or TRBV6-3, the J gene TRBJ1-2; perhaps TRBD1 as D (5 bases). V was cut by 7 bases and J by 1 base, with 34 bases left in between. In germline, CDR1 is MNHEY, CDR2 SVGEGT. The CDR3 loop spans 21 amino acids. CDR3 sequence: CASNKRPGLLGPMGINYGYTF. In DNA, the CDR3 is TGTGCCAGCAACAAACGGCCGGGACTCTTGGGCCCAATGGGAATTAACTATGGCTACACCTTC.

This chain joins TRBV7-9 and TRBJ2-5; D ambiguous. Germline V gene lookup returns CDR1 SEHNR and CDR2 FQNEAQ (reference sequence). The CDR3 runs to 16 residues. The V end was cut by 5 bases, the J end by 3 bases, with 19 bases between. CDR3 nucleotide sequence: TGTGCCAGCAGCAGCTGGGCCGATAGTTCCGAAGAGACCCAGTACTTC. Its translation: CASSSWADSSEETQYF. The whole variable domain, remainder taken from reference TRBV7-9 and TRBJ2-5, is DTGVSQNPRHKITKRGQNVTFRCDPISEHNRLYWYRQTLGQGPEFLTYFQNEAQLEKSRLLSDRFSAERPKGSFSTLEIQRTEQGDSAMYLCASSSWADSSEETQYFGPGTRLLVL.

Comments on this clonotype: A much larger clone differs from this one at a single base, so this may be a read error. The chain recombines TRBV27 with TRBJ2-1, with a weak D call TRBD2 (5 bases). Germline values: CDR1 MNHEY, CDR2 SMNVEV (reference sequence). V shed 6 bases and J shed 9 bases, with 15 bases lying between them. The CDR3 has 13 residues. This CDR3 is CASSLTSSGEQFF. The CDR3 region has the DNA TGTGCCAGCAGCCTAACTAGTTCGGGTGAGCAGTTCTTC.

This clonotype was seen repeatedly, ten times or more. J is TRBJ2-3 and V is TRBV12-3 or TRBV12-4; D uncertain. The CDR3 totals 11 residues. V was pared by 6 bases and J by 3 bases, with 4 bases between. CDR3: CASSLTDTQYF. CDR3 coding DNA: TGTGCCAGCAGCTTAACAGATACGCAGTATTTT.

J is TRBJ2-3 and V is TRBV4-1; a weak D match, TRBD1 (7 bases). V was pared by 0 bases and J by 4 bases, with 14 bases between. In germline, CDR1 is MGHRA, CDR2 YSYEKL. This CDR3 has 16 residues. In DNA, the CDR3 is TGCGCCAGCAGCCAAGATCCCAGGGGGAGGTCAGATACGCAGTATTTT. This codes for CASSQDPRGRSDTQYF.

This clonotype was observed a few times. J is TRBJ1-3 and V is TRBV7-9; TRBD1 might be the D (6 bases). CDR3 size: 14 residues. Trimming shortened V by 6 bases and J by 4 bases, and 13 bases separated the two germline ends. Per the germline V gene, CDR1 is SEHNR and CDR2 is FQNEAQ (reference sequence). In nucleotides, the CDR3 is TGTGCCAGCAGATGGCGGGGACAAGGAAACACCATATATTTT. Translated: CASRWRGQGNTIYF. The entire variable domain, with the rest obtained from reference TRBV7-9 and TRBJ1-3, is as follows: DTGVSQNPRHKITKRGQNVTFRCDPISEHNRLYWYRQTLGQGPEFLTYFQNEAQLEKSRLLSDRFSAERPKGSFSTLEIQRTEQGDSAMYLCASRWRGQGNTIYFGEGSWLTVV.